This T cell receptor beta chain stems from a study of T cell repertoires in cytomegalovirus infection (dated by TCRdb to 2018 to 2020). Regarding the study in general: Donor HLA type was relevant to the analysis, because carriage of CMV infection together with the matching HLA type was indicated by public TCR beta signatures. General study outcomes and caveats: The ex vivo response was dominated by HLA-C-restricted CMV-specific TCR beta clonotypes, and the single most frequent clonotype in two of eight donors was supplied by these HLA-C-restricted clonotypes. In both this cohort and an independent cohort of more than 350 donors, the cumulative frequency of public TCR beta family members distinguished carriers of CMV infection plus the relevant HLA type.

This clonotype has more than one count but fewer than ten. Its antigen target is currently unknown. Per-base quality was not reported, and no clone a single base away is much larger than it. The CDR3 covers 15 residues, taking in both the cysteine and the phenylalanine. Only the CDR3 DNA is retained, 45 bases long and in frame from the first base. V gives up 5 bases and J gives up 5 bases, and the segment between their germline ends measures 18 bases. Via the germline V gene, CDR1 is SNHLY and CDR2 FYNNEI. Sequencing was carried out with an Illumina HiSeq 1500. Using fastp trimming at Q25 and MiXCR clonotype assembly, TCRdb reanalyzed the public sequencing data and kept in-frame beta chains. Duplicate CDR3 protein sequences are folded into a single record with the most common DNA and genes. This sample lists some 400,000 distinct CDR3 sequences; roughly a third were detected once. The ten largest make up about an eighth of the sample.

This receptor was obtained from a human donor in good health (CMV status not recorded). Some clones in this sample may be carry-over from other donors' samples. Sample: PBMCs. The sequence joins TRBV2 to TRBJ2-5, and TRBD2 may be the D gene, going by 6 matching bases. For the CDR3, the sequence is CASSSGRLRGETQYF. Here is the DNA: TGTGCCAGCAGTTCGGGACGCCTCCGGGGGGAGACCCAGTACTTC. Where the CDR3 stops, the reference TRBV2 and TRBJ2-5 genes take over; the full variable domain is EPEVTQTPSHQVTQMGQEVILRCVPISNHLYFYWYRQILGQKVEFLVSFYNNEISEKSEIFDDQFSVERPDGSNFTLKIRSTKLEDSAMYFCASSSGRLRGETQYFGPGTRLLVL.